This TCR beta chain derives from a study of T cells and Merkel cell carcinoma outcomes (TCRdb year 2020). Study-wide context: In patients with Merkel cell carcinoma, researchers looked at whether the T-cell repertoire of the tumor, along with T-cell density, could predict clinical outcome.

Notes on this clone: No antigen is known for it. It has no much larger one-base neighbor in the sample; base qualities were not kept.

The library was prepared using the immunoSEQ multiplex PCR assay. Held by TCRdb, this immuneACCESS table contains in-frame sequences only and omits some clones. Under half of the omission traces to an unresolved V gene where checked; the cause of the rest is unknown. Within this sample are some 6,000 clones, with 65% to 80% of them counted one time only. The ten largest account for over 12% of the sample. Overall results and qualifications from the work: The combination of T-cell repertoire features and T-cell density was reported to predict clinical outcomes in patients with Merkel cell carcinoma.

The samples were obtained from people who had Merkel cell carcinoma. Sequenced material: tumor tissue from Merkel cell carcinoma. This TCR was recovered from a human donor with Merkel cell carcinoma. Some clones in this sample may be carry-over from other donors' samples.

The CDR3 in this case is CASSKGAGADQNIQYF. Read as DNA, the sequence is TGTGCCAGCAGCAAGGGGGCAGGGGCCGACCAAAACATTCAGTACTTC. The V and J segments used are TRBV7-9 and TRBJ2-4; TRBD1 lines up with 7 middle nucleotides. V is trimmed back by 5 bases and J by 5 bases, and the junction contains 12 bases that no gene match accounts for. Including cysteine and phenylalanine, the CDR3 has 16 amino acids. The CDR3 DNA has 48 bases and is translated from base 1. CDR1 and CDR2, looked up from the germline V gene (reference sequence), are SEHNR and FQNEAQ.